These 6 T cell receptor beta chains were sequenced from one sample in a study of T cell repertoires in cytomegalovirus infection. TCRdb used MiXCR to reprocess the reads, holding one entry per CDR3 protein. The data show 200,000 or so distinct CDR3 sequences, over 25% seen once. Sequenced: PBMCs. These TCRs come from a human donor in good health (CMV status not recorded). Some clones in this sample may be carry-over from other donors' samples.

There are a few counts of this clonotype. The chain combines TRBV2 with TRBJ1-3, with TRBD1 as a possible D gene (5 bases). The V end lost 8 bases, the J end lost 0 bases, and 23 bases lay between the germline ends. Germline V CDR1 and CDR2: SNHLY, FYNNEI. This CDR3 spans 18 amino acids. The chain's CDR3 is CASARQGQAWNSGNTIYF. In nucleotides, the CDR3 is TGTGCCAGCGCCCGGCAGGGCCAAGCTTGGAACTCTGGAAACACCATATATTTT.

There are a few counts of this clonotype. The DNA of the CDR3 is TGTGCCAGCAGGGATCTGACTAGCGGGGGGGACAATGAGCAGTTCTTC. This gives the protein CASRDLTSGGDNEQFF. The J gene is TRBJ2-1, the V gene TRBV7-9, with TRBD2 identical over 14 bases. The trim removed 6 bases at V and 5 bases at J, leaving 6 bases unmatched. Germline V CDR1 and CDR2: SEHNR, FQNEAQ (reference sequence). This CDR3 comprises 16 residues.

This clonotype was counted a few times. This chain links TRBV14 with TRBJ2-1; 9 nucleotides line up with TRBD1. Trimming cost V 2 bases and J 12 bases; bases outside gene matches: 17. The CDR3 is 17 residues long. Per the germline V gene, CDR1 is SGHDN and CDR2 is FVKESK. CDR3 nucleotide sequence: TGTGCCAGCAGCCAACCCGGGACAGGGCATGGGGGGTCCCGGCAGTTCTTC. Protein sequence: CASSQPGTGHGGSRQFF.

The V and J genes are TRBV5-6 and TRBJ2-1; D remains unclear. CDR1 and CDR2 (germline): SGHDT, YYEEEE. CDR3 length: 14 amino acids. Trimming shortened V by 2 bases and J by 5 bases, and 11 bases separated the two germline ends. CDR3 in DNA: TGTGCCAGCAGCTTTAGTACCAGCGACAATGAGCAGTTCTTC. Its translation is CASSFSTSDNEQFF.

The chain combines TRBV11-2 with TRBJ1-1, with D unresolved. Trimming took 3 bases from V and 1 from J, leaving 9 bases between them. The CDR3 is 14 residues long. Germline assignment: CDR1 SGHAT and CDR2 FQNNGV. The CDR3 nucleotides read TGTGCCAGCAGCTTCCCACCCCCGAACACTGAAGCTTTCTTT. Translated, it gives CASSFPPPNTEAFF.

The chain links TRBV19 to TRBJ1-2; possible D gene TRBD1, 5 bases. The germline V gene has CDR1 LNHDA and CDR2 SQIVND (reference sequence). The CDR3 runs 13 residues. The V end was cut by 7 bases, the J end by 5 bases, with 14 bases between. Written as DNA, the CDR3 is TGTGCCAGTACGGAAGGGGCGAGGTATGGCTACACCTTC. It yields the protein CASTEGARYGYTF.